Listed here are 29 T cell receptor beta chains from one sample, sequenced in a study of cytomegalovirus exposure and HLA in healthy donors (dated by TCRdb to 2015 to 2018). Libraries were constructed by the immunoSEQ multiplex PCR assay. For the multiplex PCR, a mixture combining 60 forward primers for TCR Vbeta segments and 13 reverse primers for TCR Jbeta segments was used. TCRdb re-hosts the immuneACCESS table, in-frame sequences only. Its copies lack some clones; in the studies checked, an unresolved V gene accounts for under half of them, and the cause for the rest is not known. This sample holds 150,000 or so clones; under 80% were observed only once. Of the sample, more than 3.5% falls within the top ten clones. Input material: PBMCs. The receptors originated from a man aged 18 to 29 in good health and CMV-seropositive.

The V call is TRBV6-5, the J call TRBJ2-7; 12 bases map to TRBD1. V lost 6 bases, J lost 7 bases, and 4 bases stayed unmatched. The length of the CDR3 is 13 residues. The germline CDR1 and CDR2 sequences are MNHEY and SVGAGI. Written as DNA, the CDR3 is TGTGCCAGCAGGGGGACAGGGGGCGCAGAGCAGTACGTC. Translating it yields CASRGTGGAEQYV.

In this sample, this clone turned up a few times. This rearrangement joins TRBV6-6 to TRBJ2-1; D remains unclear. V lost 0 bases and J lost 0, with 3 bases in between. The CDR3 consists of 14 residues. Germline values: CDR1 MNHNY, CDR2 SVGAGI (reference sequence). CDR3 amino acids: CASSYSSSYNEQFF. The CDR3 DNA sequence: TGTGCCAGCAGTTACTCCAGCTCCTACAATGAGCAGTTCTTC.

The chain carries TRBV9 and TRBJ1-2; tentatively, D is TRBD1 (5 bases). The V end was cut by 0 bases, the J end by 6 bases, with 15 bases between. From germline, CDR1 is SGDLS and CDR2 YYNGEE. This CDR3 is 15 amino acids long. CDR3 coding DNA: TGTGCCAGCAGCGTAGTTGCCAGGGAAGTGGATGGCTACACCTTC. Encoded protein: CASSVVAREVDGYTF. Variable domain in full (rest from reference TRBV9 and TRBJ1-2): DSGVTQTPKHLITATGQRVTLRCSPRSGDLSVYWYQQSLDQGLQFLIQYYNGEERAKGNILERFSAQQFPDLHSELNLSSLELGDSALYFCASSVVAREVDGYTFGSGTRLTVV.

The chain joins TRBV19 to TRBJ1-5; D not resolved. V shed 3 bases and J shed 2 bases, with 11 bases lying between them. From germline, CDR1 is LNHDA and CDR2 SQIVND (reference sequence). The CDR3 has 15 residues. The CDR3 is CASSIGRAGNQPQHF. CDR3 nucleotides: TGTGCCAGTAGTATTGGGAGGGCGGGCAATCAGCCCCAGCATTTT.

This clone was seen a few times. V is TRBV11-1 and J is TRBJ2-1, with a possible D match to TRBD2 (7 bases). In germline, CDR1 is SGHAT, CDR2 FQDESV (reference sequence). Trimming shortened V by 3 bases and J by 4 bases, and 19 bases separated the two germline ends. The CDR3 runs 17 residues. The CDR3 DNA reads TGTGCCAGCAGCTTCCGGGGGGCCTTCATTGGATACAATGAGCAGTTCTTC. Residues: CASSFRGAFIGYNEQFF.

This chain uses TRBV15 with TRBJ2-1; TRBD2 agrees at 11 bases. The V gene end was trimmed by 9 bases and the J gene end by 10 bases; junction bases not matched to a gene: 2. CDR3 size: 11 residues. The germline V gene encodes CDR1 LNHNV and CDR2 YYDKDF (reference sequence). CDR3 DNA sequence: TGTGCCACTGGACTAGCGGGCGAGCAGTTCTTC. This gives the protein CATGLAGEQFF.

The V call is TRBV10-1, the J call TRBJ2-5; 8 bases line up with TRBD2. CDR1 WNHNN and CDR2 SYGVQD come from the germline V gene (reference sequence). The CDR3 has 13 residues. J was trimmed by 4 bases and V by 8 bases; bases with no gene match: 6. In nucleotides, the CDR3 is TGCGCCAGCGGTACGGGGGGGTCAGAGACCCAGTACTTC. This translates into CASGTGGSETQYF.

The chain combines TRBV19 with TRBJ2-1; TRBD1 matches 8 bases. The CDR3 is 16 amino acids. The germline V gene has CDR1 LNHDA and CDR2 SQIVND (reference sequence). The junction had 7 bases not matched to a gene; V was cut back by 5 bases and J by 1 base. In DNA form, the CDR3 reads TGTGCCAGTAGTCAGGGGGCGCAGGTGTCCTACAATGAGCAGTTCTTC. This translates into CASSQGAQVSYNEQFF.

The chain joins TRBV7-9 to TRBJ2-1; D gene unclear. The V gene's germline CDR1 is SEHNR and CDR2 FQNEAQ (reference sequence). CDR3 length: 13 residues. V was clipped by 5 bases and J by 4 bases, with 9 bases between them. The CDR3 protein is CASSPDWYNEQFF. CDR3 coding DNA: TGTGCCAGCAGCCCCGACTGGTACAATGAGCAGTTCTTC.

The chain combines TRBV5-1 with TRBJ1-4, with a weak D call TRBD1 (6 bases). This CDR3 region has 15 residues. With 4 bases removed from V and 4 bases from J, the gap between germline ends came to 14 bases. CDR1 and CDR2 (germline): SGHRS, YFSETQ. Written as DNA, the CDR3 is TGCGCCAGCAGCCAAGACGGGACAAGTAATGAAAAACTGTTTTTT. This translates into CASSQDGTSNEKLFF.

The chain has TRBV11-3 and TRBJ2-1; perhaps TRBD2 as D (7 bases). Trimming cost V 4 bases and J 9 bases, with 13 bases left between them. The CDR3 has 13 residues. Looked up from germline, CDR1 is SGHNT and CDR2 is YENEEA. CDR3 in DNA: TGTGCCAGCAGCTCTTCACGGGGGGCTGAGCAGTTCTTC. As protein: CASSSSRGAEQFF. The variable domain in full, with the rest retrieved from reference TRBV11-3 and TRBJ2-1, is EAGVVQSPRYKIIEKKQPVAFWCNPISGHNTLYWYLQNLGQGPELLIRYENEEAVDDSQLPKDRFSAERLKGVDSTLKIQPAELGDSAVYLCASSSSRGAEQFFGPGTRLTVL.

This clone was counted a single time. CDR3 sequence reads: CASSYGSGPLNEQFF. Here the CDR3 DNA reads TGTGCCAGCAGTTACGGTAGCGGTCCCCTCAATGAGCAGTTCTTC. J is TRBJ2-1 and V is TRBV6-5; maybe TRBD2 (6 bases). V was trimmed by 2 bases and J by 6 bases, leaving 14 bases between them. The germline CDR1 and CDR2 sequences are MNHEY and SVGAGI. This CDR3 spans 15 amino acids.

The chain uses TRBV19 and TRBJ2-1; 10 bases are a match to TRBD2. Germline CDR1 and CDR2: LNHDA and SQIVND (reference sequence). V shed 7 bases, J shed 7 bases, and the junction held 10 bases outside the gene matches. The CDR3 extends over 15 amino acids. CDR3 DNA sequence: TGTGCCAGTACTAAGGCGCTAGCGGGGGAGAATGAGCAGTTCTTC. Protein: CASTKALAGENEQFF.

The chain links TRBV2 to TRBJ1-1, with D possibly matching TRBD1 (6 bases). The CDR3 covers 13 residues. Trimming removed 5 bases from V and 1 base from J, with 8 bases in between. Germline CDR1 is SNHLY and CDR2 is FYNNEI. The CDR3 DNA sequence: TGTGCCAGCAGTTCGGACAGGAACACTGAAGCTTTCTTT. Translation: CASSSDRNTEAFF.

This clone came up a few times. The V gene is TRBV5-1, the J gene TRBJ2-7; 9 bases are a match to TRBD1. The CDR3 spans 15 residues. The germline V gene has CDR1 SGHRS and CDR2 YFSETQ. The trim removed 5 bases at V and 7 bases at J, leaving 13 bases unmatched. The CDR3 protein is CASSWEGQGVGEQYF. CDR3 coding DNA: TGCGCCAGCAGTTGGGAGGGACAGGGAGTAGGGGAGCAGTACTTC.

The chain uses TRBV2 and TRBJ1-1; 9 bases map to TRBD1. CDR1 and CDR2 (germline): SNHLY, FYNNEI. The CDR3 has 15 amino acids. V gave up 5 bases and J gave up 2 bases; unmatched junction bases: 6. The CDR3 reads CASSFGQGKNTEAFF. The CDR3 nucleotides are TGTGCCAGCAGTTTCGGACAGGGGAAAAACACTGAAGCTTTCTTT.

This clone was counted between two and nine times. This CDR3 is also generated by other DNA sequences in the sample. The rearrangement joins TRBV6-4 to TRBJ2-3; D is perhaps TRBD2 (5 bases). Trimming took off 2 bases at V and 0 bases at J, with 6 bases between the two ends. Germline V gives CDR1 MRHNA, CDR2 SNTAGT. The CDR3 covers 14 residues. The CDR3 is CASSDGGSTDTQYF. CDR3 DNA sequence: TGTGCCAGCAGTGACGGCGGGAGCACAGATACGCAGTATTTT.

The rearrangement links TRBV2 to TRBJ2-4; D gene uncertain. The germline V gene has CDR1 SNHLY and CDR2 FYNNEI. The V end was cut by 4 bases, the J end by 2 bases, with 6 bases between. This CDR3 is built from 13 residues. The CDR3 region has the DNA TGTGCCAGCAGTGTCGGTACCAAAAACATTCAGTACTTC. Translating it yields CASSVGTKNIQYF. Based on the CDR3 plus reference TRBV2 and TRBJ2-4, the full variable domain is EPEVTQTPSHQVTQMGQEVILRCVPISNHLYFYWYRQILGQKVEFLVSFYNNEISEKSEIFDDQFSVERPDGSNFTLKIRSTKLEDSAMYFCASSVGTKNIQYFGAGTRLSVL.

Details on this clone: This sample includes further DNA sequences coding for the same CDR3. This sequence joins TRBV6-5 and TRBJ1-1; 8 bases are a match to TRBD1. The V gene's germline CDR1 is MNHEY and CDR2 SVGAGI. V shed 3 bases, J shed 5 bases, and the junction held 5 bases outside the gene matches. CDR3 size: 14 residues. CDR3 DNA: TGTGCCAGCAGTTATCAGGGGGCGAGGACTGAAGCTTTCTTT. Amino acids: CASSYQGARTEAFF.

V usage is TRBV6-5 and J usage is TRBJ1-2, with 9 nucleotides matching TRBD1. CDR1 and CDR2 (germline): MNHEY, SVGAGI. The V and J ends lost 7 bases and 10 bases, in that order; junction bases with no gene match: 13. This CDR3 spans 14 amino acids. The CDR3 loop reads CASTIQGAQGSYTF. The CDR3 nucleotides are TGTGCCAGCACCATACAGGGGGCGCAGGGGTCCTACACCTTC.

The chain carries TRBV7-8 and TRBJ1-5; 7 bases are shared with TRBD1. Trimming removed 2 bases from V and 3 bases from J; junction bases left unmatched: 10. The CDR3 loop spans 17 amino acids. From germline, CDR1 is SGHVS and CDR2 FQNEAQ. The DNA for the CDR3 is TGTGCCAGCAGCTTATCATCCGGGACAGAGTTCAATCAGCCCCAGCATTTT. Protein sequence: CASSLSSGTEFNQPQHF.

The J gene is TRBJ2-1, the V gene TRBV5-4, with 9 bases fitting TRBD2. The V gene end was trimmed by 1 base and the J gene end by 4 bases; junction bases not matched to a gene: 18. CDR1 SGHNT and CDR2 YYREEE come from the germline V gene (reference sequence). The CDR3 is 20 amino acids. The CDR3 sequence: CASSLYGITPGTSTYNEQFF. The CDR3 DNA reads TGTGCCAGCAGCTTGTACGGTATCACCCCGGGGACTAGCACATACAATGAGCAGTTCTTC.

The CDR3 sequence: CASSTTSGESYNEQFF. DNA of the CDR3: TGTGCCAGCAGCACGACTAGCGGGGAGTCCTACAATGAGCAGTTCTTC. The V gene is TRBV4-2, the J gene TRBJ2-1; 11 bases align to TRBD2. The CDR3 covers 16 residues. Germline V gives CDR1 LGHNA, CDR2 YNFKEQ. J gave up 1 base and V 5 bases, and 4 bases lay outside the gene matches.

The chain employs TRBV28 and TRBJ2-7; possibly TRBD2 for D (5 bases). The CDR3 has 14 amino acids. Germline V gene data show CDR1 as MDHEN and CDR2 as SYDVKM. The V gene lost 6 bases and the J gene lost 6 bases, with 18 bases spanning the gap. The CDR3 loop is CASRESGRLLEQYF. CDR3 sequence (DNA): TGTGCCAGCAGAGAGAGCGGACGCCTTCTCGAGCAGTACTTC.

With respect to this clone: At one end the junction does not follow the germline gene, possibly because of a read error. V is TRBV6-4 and J is TRBJ2-1, with 13 bases aligning to TRBD2. This CDR3 contains 16 residues. The V gene's germline CDR1 is MRHNA and CDR2 SNTAGT. CDR3 coding DNA: TGTGCCAGCAGTGGGACTAGCGGGAGTCGGTACACTGAGCAGTTCTTC. Amino acids: CASSGTSGSRYTEQFF.

The V call is TRBV4-1, the J call TRBJ2-3; the match to TRBD2 covers 11 bases. The CDR3 has 16 residues. J lost 6 bases, V lost 1 base, and 6 bases had no gene match. Germline-derived CDR1 and CDR2 are MGHRA and YSYEKL. In nucleotides, the CDR3 is TGCGCCAGCAGCCAAGTTATAGCGGGAGGGCCGGATACGCAGTATTTT. It specifies CASSQVIAGGPDTQYF.

The chain links TRBV28 to TRBJ2-1; D is unresolved. Trimming took 4 bases from V and 10 from J, leaving 17 bases between them. CDR3 size: 14 residues. Germline CDR1 and CDR2: MDHEN and SYDVKM. CDR3 amino acids: CASSSPPGLWEQFF. In DNA form, the CDR3 reads TGTGCCAGCAGTTCCCCCCCAGGCCTCTGGGAGCAGTTCTTC.

This chain connects TRBV5-6 to TRBJ2-1, with TRBD2 matching 13 bases. This CDR3 has 16 residues. Germline lookup yields CDR1 SGHDT and CDR2 YYEEEE. The junction had 5 bases not matched to a gene; V was cut back by 4 bases and J by 4 bases. For the CDR3, the DNA is TGTGCCAGCAGCCAAGGACTAGCGGGGGCATACAATGAGCAGTTCTTC. Encoded protein: CASSQGLAGAYNEQFF.

The chain recombines TRBV28 with TRBJ1-1; D is unresolved. Germline V gives CDR1 MDHEN, CDR2 SYDVKM. This CDR3 region has 13 residues. V was cut by 8 bases and J by 0 bases, with 10 bases left in between. The CDR3 reads CASLGRMNTEAFF. In DNA, the CDR3 is TGTGCCAGCCTAGGAAGGATGAACACTGAAGCTTTCTTT.